What follows describes a single T cell receptor (beta chain). Its matching antigen is unknown. The sample belongs to a study of CD8+ T cells in alopecia areata. This CDR3 contains 12 residues. Deletions cut 6 bases from V and 5 bases from J, with 10 bases between. CDR1 is MNHNS, CDR2 SASEGT, per germline. Study findings and constraints: When scalp samples are sequenced, resident alphabeta T cells of normal skin are also captured. Patients shared TCRs less clearly than mice did, possibly for HLA-related reasons. Especially in alopecia totalis/universalis, lesional scalp showed greater clonality than normal scalp did.

Extraction of RNA preceded its reverse transcription into cDNA, which served as the sequencing template. Measured with immunoSEQ multiplex PCR; TCRdb has only the in-frame clones, and not every one. The sample carries 5,500 to 6,000 clones, about 60% recorded once. Researchers took lesional scalp punch biopsies and peripheral blood from people who were alopecia areata patients. V gene TRBV6-1 combines with J gene TRBJ1-2, with D perhaps TRBD1 (6 bases). The material sequenced was skin. This clonotype originated in a human donor with alopecia areata. CDR3 in amino acids: CASRGGAYGYTF. The CDR3 nucleotides are TGTGCCAGCAGGGGGGGCGCTTATGGCTACACCTTC.